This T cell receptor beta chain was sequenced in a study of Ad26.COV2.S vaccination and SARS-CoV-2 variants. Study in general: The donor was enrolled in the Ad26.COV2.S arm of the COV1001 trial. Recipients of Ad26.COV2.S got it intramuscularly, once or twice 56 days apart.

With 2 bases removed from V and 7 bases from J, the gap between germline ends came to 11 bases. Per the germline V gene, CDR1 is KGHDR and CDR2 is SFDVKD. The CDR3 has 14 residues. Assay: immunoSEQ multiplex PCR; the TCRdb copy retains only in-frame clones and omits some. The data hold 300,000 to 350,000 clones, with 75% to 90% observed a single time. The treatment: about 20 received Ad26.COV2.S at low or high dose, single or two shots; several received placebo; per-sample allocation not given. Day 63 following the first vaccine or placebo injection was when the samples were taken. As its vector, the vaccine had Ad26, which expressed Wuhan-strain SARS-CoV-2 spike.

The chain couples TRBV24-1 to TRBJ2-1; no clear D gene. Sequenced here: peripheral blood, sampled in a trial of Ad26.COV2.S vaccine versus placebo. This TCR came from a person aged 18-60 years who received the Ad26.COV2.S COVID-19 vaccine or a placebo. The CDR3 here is CATSDSPGRNEQFF. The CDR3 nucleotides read TGTGCCACCAGTGATTCGCCCGGAAGGAATGAGCAGTTCTTC.